Sequencing of this TCR beta chain was carried out in a study of identical twins. Every donor was a healthy Caucasian. Germline V lookup: CDR1 MNHNS, CDR2 SASEGT. The CDR3 length is 15 residues. V trimming: 3 bases; J trimming: 3 bases; junction bases outside the gene matches: 4. Points on this clonotype: No antigen is known for it.

General study results and limits: The authors drew conclusions from cross-sectional statistical analysis rather than following the same donors.

TCRdb redid the calling of the 5' RACE reads with MiXCR, one entry per CDR3 protein. The data hold some 260,000 distinct CDR3 sequences, with about an eighth observed a single time. The receptor comes from a young woman in good health. Sequencing was carried out using memory (CD45RO+) T cells sorted from blood. This sequence joins TRBV6-1 and TRBJ2-7; the match to TRBD2 covers 11 bases. The CDR3 spells CASSEIAGGHYEQYF. The CDR3 region has the DNA TGTGCCAGCAGTGAGATAGCGGGGGGGCACTACGAGCAGTACTTC.